This is a list of T cell receptor beta chains from one sample in a study of T-cell memory formation after mild COVID-19. TCRdb independently ran MiXCR on the 5' RACE reads; one entry per CDR3 protein. The sample lists 100,000 to 120,000 distinct CDR3 sequences, around 17% occurring once. Sequenced input: PBMCs or a T cell subset sorted from them (not recorded which). These receptors all stem from a man in his late teens or twenties who had mild COVID-19 (a few samples of this study predate the infection). Cell type and time point are not known. Both conserved end residues are part of each CDR3. D genes are given only for firm matches. The size field is filled for only some rows; it gives once, few, many or a size class.

abundance: -
v_gene: TRBV6-5
d_gene: -
len: 14
j_gene: TRBJ1-1
CDR3aa: CASSYSGGNTEAFF
CDR3nt: TGTGCCAGCAGTTACTCAGGTGGGAACACTGAAGCTTTCTTT

abundance: few
v_gene: TRBV20-1
d_gene: -
len: 13
j_gene: TRBJ1-3
CDR3aa: CSACRASGNTIYF
CDR3nt: TGCAGTGCTTGCCGGGCCTCTGGAAACACCATATATTTT

abundance: -
v_gene: TRBV20-1
d_gene: TRBD2
len: 15
j_gene: TRBJ2-3
CDR3aa: CSARKTSGGFDTQYF
CDR3nt: TGCAGTGCTCGCAAGACTAGCGGGGGGTTCGATACGCAGTATTTT

abundance: -
v_gene: TRBV5-1
d_gene: TRBD2
len: 15
j_gene: TRBJ2-7
CDR3aa: CASSLAGAGTYEQYF
CDR3nt: TGCGCCAGCAGCTTAGCGGGGGCAGGGACCTACGAGCAGTACTTC

abundance: -
v_gene: TRBV6-6
d_gene: -
len: 15
j_gene: TRBJ1-1
CDR3aa: CASSYGSAGHTEAFF
CDR3nt: TGTGCCAGCAGTTATGGGTCGGCAGGGCACACTGAAGCTTTCTTT

abundance: few
v_gene: TRBV4-2
d_gene: TRBD2
len: 15
j_gene: TRBJ2-3
CDR3aa: CASSRPSGDTDTQYF
CDR3nt: TGTGCCAGCAGCCGCCCTAGCGGGGACACAGATACGCAGTATTTT

abundance: few
v_gene: TRBV6-5
d_gene: -
len: 14
j_gene: TRBJ2-1
CDR3aa: CASSYRTAQTEQFF
CDR3nt: TGTGCCAGCAGTTACCGAACGGCCCAGACGGAGCAGTTCTTC

abundance: many
v_gene: TRBV12-3/TRBV12-4
d_gene: -
len: 16
j_gene: TRBJ2-2
CDR3aa: CASGDPGHRNTGELFF
CDR3nt: TGTGCCAGCGGCGATCCGGGACACAGAAACACCGGGGAGCTGTTTTTT

abundance: few
v_gene: TRBV5-1
d_gene: -
len: 15
j_gene: TRBJ2-7
CDR3aa: CASSTGTVISYEQYF
CDR3nt: TGCGCCAGCAGCACCGGGACGGTGATTTCCTACGAGCAGTACTTC

abundance: few
v_gene: TRBV5-1
d_gene: -
len: 14
j_gene: TRBJ2-3
CDR3aa: CASSFTDGTDTQYF
CDR3nt: TGCGCCAGCAGCTTTACGGACGGCACAGATACGCAGTATTTT

abundance: few
v_gene: TRBV7-6
d_gene: -
len: 12
j_gene: TRBJ2-2
CDR3aa: CASSLDLGELFF
CDR3nt: TGTGCCAGCAGCTTAGATCTCGGGGAGCTGTTTTTT

abundance: -
v_gene: TRBV5-1
d_gene: TRBD2
len: 17
j_gene: TRBJ2-3
CDR3aa: CASSFGPGGLSADTQYF
CDR3nt: TGCGCCAGCAGCTTTGGCCCGGGGGGGCTCAGTGCAGATACGCAGTATTTT

abundance: few
v_gene: TRBV6-5
d_gene: -
len: 14
j_gene: TRBJ1-2
CDR3aa: CASSPGGTGYGYTF
CDR3nt: TGTGCCAGCAGCCCGGGGGGTACCGGCTATGGCTACACCTTC

abundance: few
v_gene: TRBV27
d_gene: -
len: 16
j_gene: TRBJ2-6
CDR3aa: CASRPGAFSGANVLTF
CDR3nt: TGTGCCAGCAGGCCGGGGGCCTTCTCTGGGGCCAACGTCCTGACTTTC

abundance: -
v_gene: TRBV12-3/TRBV12-4
d_gene: -
len: 15
j_gene: TRBJ2-5
CDR3aa: CASLSDTGIRETQYF
CDR3nt: TGTGCCAGCCTTTCGGATACGGGAATTCGGGAGACCCAGTACTTC

abundance: few
v_gene: TRBV20-1
d_gene: -
len: 9
j_gene: TRBJ2-1
CDR3aa: CRQHNEQFF
CDR3nt: TGCAGACAGCACAATGAGCAGTTCTTC

abundance: -
v_gene: TRBV7-6
d_gene: -
len: 15
j_gene: TRBJ1-2
CDR3aa: CASSLLTAGTYGYTF
CDR3nt: TGTGCCAGCAGCTTATTAACGGCAGGGACCTATGGCTACACCTTC

abundance: -
v_gene: TRBV5-1
d_gene: -
len: 15
j_gene: TRBJ2-4
CDR3aa: CASSLAGNALNIQYF
CDR3nt: TGCGCCAGCAGCTTGGCAGGAAATGCTTTGAACATTCAGTACTTC

abundance: few
v_gene: TRBV27
d_gene: -
len: 14
j_gene: TRBJ2-6
CDR3aa: CASSLASGANVLTF
CDR3nt: TGTGCCAGCAGCCTAGCCTCTGGGGCCAACGTCCTGACTTTC

abundance: many
v_gene: TRBV7-2
d_gene: -
len: 12
j_gene: TRBJ1-1
CDR3aa: CASSTYNTEAFF
CDR3nt: TGTGCCAGCAGCACTTACAACACTGAAGCTTTCTTT

abundance: -
v_gene: TRBV30
d_gene: -
len: 13
j_gene: TRBJ1-1
CDR3aa: CAWSLEGVSEAFF
CDR3nt: TGTGCCTGGAGTTTGGAGGGGGTGAGTGAAGCTTTCTTT

abundance: -
v_gene: TRBV18
d_gene: -
len: 14
j_gene: TRBJ1-3
CDR3aa: CASSPDSAGNTIYF
CDR3nt: TGTGCCAGCTCACCGGACAGTGCCGGAAACACCATATATTTT

abundance: once
v_gene: TRBV7-9
d_gene: -
len: 14
j_gene: TRBJ2-2
CDR3aa: CASSRLGDAGELFF
CDR3nt: TGTGCCAGCAGCCGGCTAGGGGATGCCGGGGAGCTGTTTTTT

abundance: -
v_gene: TRBV6-5
d_gene: -
len: 12
j_gene: TRBJ2-2
CDR3aa: CASSSQSGELFF
CDR3nt: TGTGCCAGCAGTTCGCAATCCGGGGAGCTGTTTTTT

abundance: -
v_gene: TRBV4-3
d_gene: -
len: 13
j_gene: TRBJ2-1
CDR3aa: CASSHDTYNEQFF
CDR3nt: TGCGCCAGCAGCCATGACACATACAATGAGCAGTTCTTC

abundance: many
v_gene: TRBV4-1
d_gene: TRBD1
len: 20
j_gene: TRBJ1-1
CDR3aa: CASSPRQGVRTTEMNTEAFF
CDR3nt: TGCGCCAGCAGCCCACGGCAGGGGGTACGTACCACGGAAATGAACACTGAAGCTTTCTTT

abundance: -
v_gene: TRBV4-3
d_gene: -
len: 15
j_gene: TRBJ2-3
CDR3aa: CASSQDSLSTDTQYF
CDR3nt: TGCGCCAGCAGCCAAGATAGTCTAAGCACAGATACGCAGTATTTT

abundance: -
v_gene: TRBV12-3/TRBV12-4
d_gene: -
len: 12
j_gene: TRBJ1-5
CDR3aa: CASSRDNQPQHF
CDR3nt: TGTGCCAGCAGTAGGGACAATCAGCCCCAGCATTTT

abundance: -
v_gene: TRBV2
d_gene: -
len: 12
j_gene: TRBJ2-5
CDR3aa: CASRETRGTQYF
CDR3nt: TGTGCCAGCCGAGAGACCCGTGGGACCCAGTACTTC

abundance: few
v_gene: TRBV5-1
d_gene: -
len: 15
j_gene: TRBJ1-1
CDR3aa: CASSLTAQGNTEAFF
CDR3nt: TGCGCCAGCAGCTTGACAGCACAGGGGAACACTGAAGCTTTCTTT

abundance: -
v_gene: TRBV24-1
d_gene: -
len: 18
j_gene: TRBJ1-5
CDR3aa: CATSDWWQGNFWNQPQHF
CDR3nt: TGTGCCACCAGTGATTGGTGGCAGGGAAATTTTTGGAATCAGCCCCAGCATTTT

abundance: -
v_gene: TRBV27
d_gene: TRBD1
len: 14
j_gene: TRBJ2-7
CDR3aa: CASSPSDRGLWQYF
CDR3nt: TGTGCCAGCAGCCCCTCAGACAGGGGGCTCTGGCAGTACTTC

abundance: many
v_gene: TRBV5-1
d_gene: -
len: 11
j_gene: TRBJ2-2
CDR3aa: CASSDSGELFF
CDR3nt: TGCGCCAGCAGCGACTCCGGGGAGCTGTTTTTT

abundance: -
v_gene: TRBV4-3
d_gene: TRBD2
len: 15
j_gene: TRBJ2-7
CDR3aa: CASSQRTSGTYEQYF
CDR3nt: TGCGCCAGCAGCCAGAGGACTAGCGGGACCTACGAGCAGTACTTC

abundance: few
v_gene: TRBV5-1
d_gene: -
len: 15
j_gene: TRBJ2-7
CDR3aa: CASSLEPGYSYEQYF
CDR3nt: TGCGCCAGCAGCTTAGAGCCGGGCTACTCCTACGAGCAGTACTTC

abundance: -
v_gene: TRBV3-1
d_gene: -
len: 16
j_gene: TRBJ2-2
CDR3aa: CASSLSGLARAGELFF
CDR3nt: TGTGCCAGCAGCCTTTCCGGGCTAGCGCGGGCTGGGGAGCTGTTTTTT

abundance: few
v_gene: TRBV3-1
d_gene: -
len: 11
j_gene: TRBJ2-5
CDR3aa: CASSLTGTQYF
CDR3nt: TGTGCCAGCAGCCTCACGGGGACCCAGTACTTC

abundance: -
v_gene: TRBV3-1
d_gene: TRBD1
len: 15
j_gene: TRBJ1-6
CDR3aa: CASSLAGQGESPLHF
CDR3nt: TGTGCCAGCAGCTTAGCCGGACAGGGGGAATCACCCCTCCACTTT

abundance: few
v_gene: TRBV6-6
d_gene: -
len: 15
j_gene: TRBJ1-2
CDR3aa: CASSAQSGGLRGYTF
CDR3nt: TGTGCCAGCAGTGCGCAGTCTGGGGGGCTGAGGGGCTACACCTTC

abundance: -
v_gene: TRBV10-3
d_gene: -
len: 13
j_gene: TRBJ1-1
CDR3aa: CAIRQGIGTEAFF
CDR3nt: TGTGCCATCAGGCAGGGGATAGGGACTGAAGCTTTCTTT

abundance: few
v_gene: TRBV7-2
d_gene: -
len: 15
j_gene: TRBJ2-3
CDR3aa: CASSLLSGGTDTQYF
CDR3nt: TGTGCCAGCAGCTTACTTTCGGGGGGCACAGATACGCAGTATTTT

abundance: -
v_gene: TRBV4-1
d_gene: TRBD1
len: 15
j_gene: TRBJ1-5
CDR3aa: CASSQITGGTQPQHF
CDR3nt: TGCGCCAGCAGCCAAATAACAGGGGGAACTCAGCCCCAGCATTTT

abundance: few
v_gene: TRBV19
d_gene: -
len: 16
j_gene: TRBJ2-7
CDR3aa: CASSIDVTATTYEQYF
CDR3nt: TGTGCCAGTAGTATAGATGTGACAGCAACCACCTACGAGCAGTACTTC

abundance: few
v_gene: TRBV7-2
d_gene: -
len: 19
j_gene: TRBJ2-6
CDR3aa: CASSFRRGGFPSGANVLTF
CDR3nt: TGTGCCAGCAGCTTCCGTCGCGGAGGATTCCCCTCTGGGGCCAACGTCCTGACTTTC

abundance: -
v_gene: TRBV7-3
d_gene: -
len: 14
j_gene: TRBJ2-1
CDR3aa: CASSLETPKGEQFF
CDR3nt: TGTGCCAGCAGCTTAGAAACCCCTAAGGGTGAGCAGTTCTTC

abundance: -
v_gene: TRBV6-6
d_gene: -
len: 12
j_gene: TRBJ1-4
CDR3aa: CASSQTAEKLFF
CDR3nt: TGTGCCAGCAGTCAGACAGCAGAAAAACTGTTTTTT

abundance: once
v_gene: TRBV9
d_gene: -
len: 16
j_gene: TRBJ1-6
CDR3aa: CASSPRLEAWDSPLHF
CDR3nt: TGTGCCAGCAGCCCCCGTTTGGAGGCCTGGGATTCACCCCTCCACTTT

abundance: -
v_gene: TRBV3-1
d_gene: -
len: 13
j_gene: TRBJ2-3
CDR3aa: CASSQAGQDTQYF
CDR3nt: TGTGCCAGCAGCCAAGCGGGACAAGATACGCAGTATTTT

abundance: few
v_gene: TRBV5-1
d_gene: -
len: 14
j_gene: TRBJ1-2
CDR3aa: CASSREPEQGGYTF
CDR3nt: TGCGCCAGCTCCCGAGAGCCGGAGCAGGGGGGCTACACCTTC

abundance: few
v_gene: TRBV29-1
d_gene: -
len: 17
j_gene: TRBJ2-3
CDR3aa: CSVEPGGGTGSTDTQYF
CDR3nt: TGCAGCGTTGAACCTGGGGGAGGCACGGGGAGCACAGATACGCAGTATTTT

abundance: -
v_gene: TRBV29-1
d_gene: -
len: 13
j_gene: TRBJ1-1
CDR3aa: CSARQDLNTEAFF
CDR3nt: TGCAGCGCGAGACAGGACTTGAACACTGAAGCTTTCTTT

abundance: -
v_gene: TRBV20-1
d_gene: TRBD2
len: 13
j_gene: TRBJ2-5
CDR3aa: CSASVGGQETQYF
CDR3nt: TGCAGTGCTAGTGTGGGGGGGCAAGAGACCCAGTACTTC